Listed below are T cell receptor beta chains from one sample, sequenced in a study of regulatory T cells in long-lasting Graves disease. Each CDR3 protein gets one entry after TCRdb re-called the multiplex PCR reads with MiXCR. The data contain about 400,000 distinct CDR3 sequences, about 15% of them singletons. This same sample was also taken into another study, of T cells in Graves' hyperthyroidism and ophthalmopathy.

This specimen consisted of peripheral blood mononuclear cells (PBMCs), obtained at new diagnosis, from a patient treated with antithyroid drugs. These receptors all stem from a woman between 40 and 50 years old with Graves disease. The conserved cysteine and the conserved F or W are not part of the CDR3 here. Fields, in order: CDR3 protein, CDR3 length, V gene.

ASSEGGGTYNSPLH 14 TRBV2
ASSQQQGTTDTQY 13 TRBV4-3
ASRSSGSYEQY 11 TRBV7-2
ASSVAGQGYEQY 12 TRBV9
ASSPKGGGLFGDTQY 15 TRBV19
ASSQDDRGREQY 12 TRBV4-1
SARGVAMRVLSPDTQY 16 TRBV20-1
ASGLTSGYTDTQY 13 TRBV5-1
ASSFDSYSSYNEQF 14 TRBV7-9
ASSLDAGHYEQY 12 TRBV7-2
ASGLSFIRRGKRDEQY 16 TRBV12-5
ASSAKQALYGYT 12 TRBV5-4
ASSLGQPDTQY 11 TRBV5-4
ASSLAGQGVDYGYT 14 TRBV5-6
ASSLGQGFPGELF 13 TRBV12-3/TRBV12-4
ASSPGTDPNYGYT 13 TRBV18
SVDGRGGELF 10 TRBV29-1
AISEKSWYEQY 11 TRBV10-3
ASSRPEGGAYNEQF 14 TRBV2
SASPPRTGWHYGYT 14 TRBV20-1
ASTTGINTGELF 12 TRBV11-3
SARKRLAGSYEQY 13 TRBV20-1
ASSEQGASGELF 12 TRBV2
ASTPTGTPGGSSGANVLT 18 TRBV4-2
ASSLVVTASGSVSNEQF 17 TRBV12-3/TRBV12-4
ASSWTAGTEAF 11 TRBV27
SGGTSGRATGEQF 13 TRBV29-1
ASSYSRQDTEAF 12 TRBV6-5
AISGQGVTGELF 12 TRBV10-3
ASGLVQAGAQETQY 14 TRBV12-5
ASSVETAIIHGGYT 14 TRBV9
ASSSRSNQPQH 11 TRBV11-2
SATGLAGRRGETQY 14 TRBV20-1